This entry lists 28 T cell receptor beta chains sequenced from one sample in a study of T cells after posttransplantation cyclophosphamide. TCRdb's copy holds only in-frame clones and misses some; the assay was immunoSEQ multiplex PCR. Of 45,000 to 65,000 clones in the sample, around 84% were seen once. The sequenced material came from PBMCs. The receptors come from a man aged 25 to 40 with a blood cancer, CMV-positive, and with a related stem cell donor.

This clone was counted a few times. The gene calls are TRBV5-6 and TRBJ1-3; D is unclear. Looked up from germline, CDR1 is SGHDT and CDR2 is YYEEEE. The CDR3 covers 15 residues. The germline V and J ends were trimmed by 7 bases and 7 bases, with 21 bases remaining between them. The CDR3 sequence is CASAQEGIGFNTIYF. The CDR3 coding sequence is TGTGCCAGCGCCCAGGAGGGAATAGGGTTCAACACCATATATTTT.

The chain uses TRBV5-6 and TRBJ2-3, with TRBD1 as a possible D gene (8 bases). Germline assignment: CDR1 SGHDT and CDR2 YYEEEE. The CDR3 is 15 residues long. V lost 1 base to trimming and J lost 3 bases, with 12 bases between them. The CDR3 nucleotides read TGTGCCAGCAGCTTGATACAGGGGGGGACAGATACGCAGTATTTT. Translated: CASSLIQGGTDTQYF.

This clone was picked up one time. This rearrangement joins TRBV4-1 to TRBJ1-3; no reliable D call. This CDR3 has 13 residues. Germline V lookup: CDR1 MGHRA, CDR2 YSYEKL. V was clipped by 3 bases and J by 4 bases, with 7 bases between them. The CDR3 here is CASSQPGGNTIYF. The CDR3 DNA reads TGCGCCAGCAGCCAGCCGGGGGGAAACACCATATATTTT.

CDR3 bases: TGCGCCAGCAGCTTGGGCGCTAGCGGGAGGGTTGGTGAGCAGTTCTTC. It specifies CASSLGASGRVGEQFF. This sequence joins TRBV5-1 and TRBJ2-1; TRBD2 matches 12 bases. The germline V gene encodes CDR1 SGHRS and CDR2 YFSETQ. V was clipped by 0 bases and J by 9 bases; unmatched bases: 7. The CDR3 is made up of 16 amino acids. Drawing the rest from reference TRBV5-1 and TRBJ2-1, the complete variable domain is KAGVTQTPRYLIKTRGQQVTLSCSPISGHRSVSWYQQTPGQGLQFLFEYFSETQRNKGNFPGRFSGRQFSNSRSEMNVSTLELGDSALYLCASSLGASGRVGEQFFGPGTRLTVL.

The J gene is TRBJ2-5, the V gene TRBV19, with a weak D call TRBD2 (7 bases). The germline V gene has CDR1 LNHDA and CDR2 SQIVND (reference sequence). The CDR3 totals 15 residues. V was clipped by 4 bases and J by 7 bases, with 19 bases between them. The chain's CDR3 is CASSTQGGGRGTQYF. The CDR3 DNA sequence: TGTGCCAGTAGTACCCAAGGGGGGGGAAGGGGGACCCAGTACTTC.

The chain couples TRBV27 to TRBJ1-1, with D unclear. This CDR3 contains 13 residues. With 6 bases removed from V and 1 base from J, the gap between germline ends came to 9 bases. CDR1 is MNHEY, CDR2 SMNVEV, per germline (reference sequence). The CDR3 is CASRVGENTEAFF. CDR3 nucleotides: TGTGCCAGCAGAGTGGGAGAGAACACTGAAGCTTTCTTT.

J is TRBJ1-2 and V is TRBV19, with 7 bases that match TRBD1. Germline V gene sequence: CDR1 LNHDA, CDR2 SQIVND (reference sequence). J lost 4 bases, V lost 4 bases, and 3 bases had no gene match. CDR3 length equals 13 residues. CDR3 sequence reads: CASSRQGFYGYTF. For the CDR3, the DNA is TGTGCCAGTAGTAGACAGGGATTCTATGGCTACACCTTC.

The chain couples TRBV2 to TRBJ2-5; 16 bases align to TRBD2. The CDR3 has 14 residues. CDR1 and CDR2 from the germline V gene are SNHLY and FYNNEI. V shed 6 bases, J shed 10 bases, and the junction held 5 bases outside the gene matches. In nucleotides, the CDR3 is TGTGCCAGCAGGCCGGGACTAGCGGGAGGGTTCCAGTACTTC. Protein product: CASRPGLAGGFQYF.

V gene TRBV7-2 combines with J gene TRBJ2-1; D gene unclear. Deletions cut 4 bases from V and 9 bases from J, with 16 bases between. Germline V CDR1 and CDR2: SGHTA, FQGNSA. The CDR3 is 14 residues long. CDR3 DNA: TGTGCCAGCAGCTCCGTTATTACCACGGGTGAGCAGTTCTTC. It specifies CASSSVITTGEQFF.

J is TRBJ1-1 and V is TRBV5-1; tentatively, D is TRBD1 (6 bases). From germline, CDR1 is SGHRS and CDR2 YFSETQ. V shed 3 bases and J shed 9 bases, with 9 bases lying between them. The CDR3 has 11 amino acids. CDR3 residues: CASSSDRKAFF. CDR3 bases: TGCGCCAGCAGCTCGGACAGAAAAGCTTTCTTT.

The chain recombines TRBV10-3 with TRBJ2-2; TRBD2 might be the D (6 bases). The CDR3 sequence is 14 residues long. CDR1 and CDR2 (germline): ENHRY, SYGVKD. V was clipped by 2 bases and J by 6 bases, with 10 bases between them. DNA of the CDR3: TGTGCCATCAGTGAGGGGCGGGAATCCGGGGAGCTGTTTTTT. Translated: CAISEGRESGELFF.

The chain carries TRBV15 and TRBJ2-7; maybe TRBD1 (6 bases). Germline loops: CDR1 LNHNV, CDR2 YYDKDF (reference sequence). CDR3 length: 14 amino acids. Trimming took off 4 bases at V and 3 bases at J, with 13 bases between the two ends. In DNA, the CDR3 is TGTGCCACCAGCAACTGGACAGAAGGCTACGAGCAGTACTTC. Protein: CATSNWTEGYEQYF.

V gene TRBV2 combines with J gene TRBJ2-5, with D perhaps matching TRBD2 (6 bases). The ends were cut back, 5 bases at V and 2 bases at J, with 15 bases in the middle. CDR1 is SNHLY and CDR2 is FYNNEI in the germline V gene. The length of the CDR3 is 15 residues. Written as DNA, the CDR3 is TGTGCCAGCAGTCGTACAGCGGGCACACAAGAGACCCAGTACTTC. It translates to CASSRTAGTQETQYF.

The CDR3 sequence is CASTPDSQLYGYTF. In nucleotides, the CDR3 is TGTGCCAGCACCCCGGACAGCCAGCTCTATGGCTACACCTTC. V gene TRBV6-6 combines with J gene TRBJ1-2, with D possibly matching TRBD1 (6 bases). The CDR3 sequence is 14 residues long. The germline gives CDR1 MNHNY, CDR2 SVGAGI (reference sequence). V was shortened by 7 bases and J by 4 bases, with 16 bases between the two germline ends.

V is TRBV18 and J is TRBJ2-7, with D unclear. Germline-derived CDR1 and CDR2 are KGHSH and LQKENI. The CDR3 length is 13 residues. With 3 bases removed from V and 7 bases from J, the gap between germline ends came to 13 bases. The CDR3 sequence is CASSPNPTKEQYF. In DNA, the CDR3 is TGTGCCAGCTCACCCAACCCAACAAAGGAGCAGTACTTC.

The V call is TRBV11-3, the J call TRBJ2-3; tentatively, D is TRBD2 (6 bases). Between the trimmed V and J ends, which lost 2 bases and 2 bases, there was a span of 11 bases. There are 15 residues in the CDR3. The germline gives CDR1 SGHNT, CDR2 YENEEA. CDR3 sequence reads: CASSLLGGTTDTQYF. The DNA for the CDR3 is TGTGCCAGCAGCTTATTGGGCGGGACCACAGATACGCAGTATTTT.

The chain couples TRBV9 to TRBJ2-3; D is unclear. Germline CDR1 and CDR2: SGDLS and YYNGEE. There are 15 residues in the CDR3. Trimming left V 3 bases short and J 0 bases short, with 11 bases between. The CDR3 sequence: CASSDPVHSTDTQYF. The CDR3 nucleotides read TGTGCCAGCAGCGACCCGGTGCATAGCACAGATACGCAGTATTTT.

V is TRBV5-4 and J is TRBJ2-1, with 9 nucleotides matching TRBD2. The length of the CDR3 is 15 residues. From germline, CDR1 is SGHNT and CDR2 YYREEE (reference sequence). V shed 4 bases and J 4 bases; nucleotides not matched to a gene: 6. The CDR3 nucleotides read TGTGCCAGCAGCCTTGACACTAGCGGGTACAATGAGCAGTTCTTC. Translating gives CASSLDTSGYNEQFF.

This clone has just one count. The V and J genes are TRBV6-5 and TRBJ2-7; 7 bases are a match to TRBD2. The CDR3 contains 15 residues. CDR1 and CDR2 from the germline V gene are MNHEY and SVGAGI. J was trimmed by 7 bases and V by 4 bases; bases with no gene match: 13. The CDR3 DNA reads as TGTGCCAGCAGTTGGTCGGCGGGAGCGACGGGTGAGCAGTACTTC. It yields the protein CASSWSAGATGEQYF.

This clone was seen once. This sequence joins TRBV7-9 and TRBJ2-7, with 15 bases that match TRBD2. Germline V CDR1 and CDR2: SEHNR, FQNEAQ (reference sequence). The V gene end was trimmed by 3 bases and the J gene end by 4 bases; junction bases not matched to a gene: 1. CDR3 length: 15 residues. CDR3 nucleotides: TGTGCCAGCAGCTTGGGACTAGCGGGAGGATACGAGCAGTACTTC. This codes for CASSLGLAGGYEQYF.

This clone was observed a single time. The V and J genes are TRBV5-4 and TRBJ2-3; TRBD2 might be the D (5 bases). Germline values: CDR1 SGHNT, CDR2 YYREEE (reference sequence). Trimming removed 2 bases from V and 0 bases from J, with 10 bases in between. CDR3 size: 15 residues. CDR3 nucleotide sequence: TGTGCCAGCAGCTTCCGGGGATCTAGCACAGATACGCAGTATTTT. This gives the protein CASSFRGSSTDTQYF.

This clone turned up a few times. The V call is TRBV29-1, the J call TRBJ2-2; TRBD2 aligns across 7 bases. CDR3 size: 13 residues. In germline, CDR1 is SQVTM, CDR2 ANQGSEA. V trimming: 0 bases; J trimming: 6 bases; junction bases outside the gene matches: 1. Written as DNA, the CDR3 is TGCAGCGTTGAAGATCGGGGGGCCGGGGAGCTGTTTTTT. Translated: CSVEDRGAGELFF.

This sequence joins TRBV6-1 and TRBJ2-5, with 9 bases aligning to TRBD1. The CDR3 length is 15 residues. V lost 4 bases to trimming and J lost 2 bases; unmatched junction nucleotides: 5. Germline values: CDR1 MNHNS, CDR2 SASEGT. The CDR3 sequence: CASSAGQGRQETQYF. CDR3 sequence (DNA): TGTGCCAGCAGTGCGGGACAGGGAAGGCAAGAGACCCAGTACTTC.

V and J are TRBV4-2 and TRBJ2-5, with TRBD1 matching over 7 bases. There are 16 residues in the CDR3. Per the germline V gene, CDR1 is LGHNA and CDR2 is YNFKEQ. V trimming: 1 base; J trimming: 2 bases; junction bases outside the gene matches: 7. CDR3 amino acids: CASSQGQGVSQETQYF. CDR3 nucleotides: TGTGCCAGCAGCCAAGGGCAGGGGGTGAGTCAAGAGACCCAGTACTTC.

V gene TRBV6-6 combines with J gene TRBJ2-5; 7 nucleotides match TRBD1. The CDR3 loop spans 14 amino acids. In germline, CDR1 is MNHNY, CDR2 SVGAGI (reference sequence). V lost 8 bases to trimming and J lost 1 base; unmatched junction nucleotides: 7. The CDR3 sequence is CASLPGQPQETQYF. The CDR3 DNA reads as TGTGCCAGCTTACCGGGACAGCCCCAAGAGACCCAGTACTTC.

V usage is TRBV7-9 and J usage is TRBJ2-3; 10 bases map to TRBD2. V lost 5 bases and J lost 2; bases outside the gene matches: 10. Germline values: CDR1 SEHNR, CDR2 FQNEAQ (reference sequence). The CDR3 extends over 17 amino acids. CDR3 coding DNA: TGTGCCAGCAGCGCCGGACTAGCGGAAATCTACACAGATACGCAGTATTTT. Protein: CASSAGLAEIYTDTQYF.

The chain has TRBV11-3 and TRBJ2-7, with 8 bases identical to TRBD2. The CDR3 has 15 amino acids. The germline gives CDR1 SGHNT, CDR2 YENEEA. V shed 4 bases, J shed 2 bases, and the junction held 7 bases outside the gene matches. In nucleotides, the CDR3 is TGTGCCAGCAGCTCCCCGGGCGGGGGGACCTACGAGCAGTACTTC. The encoded protein is CASSSPGGGTYEQYF.

This clone has more than one count but fewer than ten. In nucleotides, the CDR3 is TGTGCCTGGAGTGTAGCGCCCGCGGAGACCCAGTACTTC. Translated, it gives CAWSVAPAETQYF. The V call is TRBV30, the J call TRBJ2-5; D not certain. CDR3 length: 13 residues. The V and J ends lost 0 bases and 5 bases respectively, with 10 bases between them. Germline V lookup: CDR1 GTSNPN, CDR2 SVGIG (reference sequence).